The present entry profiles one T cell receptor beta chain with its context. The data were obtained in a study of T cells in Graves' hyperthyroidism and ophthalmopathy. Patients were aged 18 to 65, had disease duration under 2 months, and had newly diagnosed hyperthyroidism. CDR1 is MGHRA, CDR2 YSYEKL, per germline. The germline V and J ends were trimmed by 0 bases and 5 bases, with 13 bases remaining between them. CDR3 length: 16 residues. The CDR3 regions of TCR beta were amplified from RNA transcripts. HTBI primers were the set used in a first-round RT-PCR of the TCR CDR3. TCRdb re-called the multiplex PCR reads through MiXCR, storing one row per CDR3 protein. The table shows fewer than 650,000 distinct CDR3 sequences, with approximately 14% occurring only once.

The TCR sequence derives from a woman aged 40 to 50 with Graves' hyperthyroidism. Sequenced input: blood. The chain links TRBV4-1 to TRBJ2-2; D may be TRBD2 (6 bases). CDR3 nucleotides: TGCGCCAGCAGCCAAGATCCGAAGCGGGTGACCGGGGAGCTGTTTTTT. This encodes CASSQDPKRVTGELFF.